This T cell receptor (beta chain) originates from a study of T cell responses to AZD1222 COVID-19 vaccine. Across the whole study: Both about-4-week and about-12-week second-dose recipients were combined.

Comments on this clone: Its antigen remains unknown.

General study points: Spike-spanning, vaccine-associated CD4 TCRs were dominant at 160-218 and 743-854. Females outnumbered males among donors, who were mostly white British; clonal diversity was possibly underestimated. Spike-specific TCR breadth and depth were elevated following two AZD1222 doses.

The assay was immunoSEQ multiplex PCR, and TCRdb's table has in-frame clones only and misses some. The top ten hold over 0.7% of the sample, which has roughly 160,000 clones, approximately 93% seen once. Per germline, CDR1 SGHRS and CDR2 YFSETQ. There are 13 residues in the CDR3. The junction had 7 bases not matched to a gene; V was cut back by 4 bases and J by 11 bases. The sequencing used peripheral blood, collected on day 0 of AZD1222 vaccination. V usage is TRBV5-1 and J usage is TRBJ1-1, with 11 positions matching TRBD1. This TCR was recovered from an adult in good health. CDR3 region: CASSGQGAHQAFF. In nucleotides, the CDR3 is TGCGCCAGCAGCGGACAGGGGGCGCATCAGGCTTTCTTT. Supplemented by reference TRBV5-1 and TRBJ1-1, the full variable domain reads KAGVTQTPRYLIKTRGQQVTLSCSPISGHRSVSWYQQTPGQGLQFLFEYFSETQRNKGNFPGRFSGRQFSNSRSEMNVSTLELGDSALYLCASSGQGAHQAFFGQGTRLTVV.